Detailed here is one TCR beta chain. The sample comes from a study of blood T cell repertoires in COVID-19. Study context: Spain, Italy and the United States supplied samples that represented acute and convalescent COVID-19. Sample material is recorded as cDNA or gDNA derived from T cells, B-cell-depleted T cells, or PBMCs.

The CDR3 contains 14 residues. Trimming pared 6 bases from V and 3 bases from J, leaving 12 bases between. Germline-derived CDR1 and CDR2 are MDHEN and SYDVKM. Assay: immunoSEQ multiplex PCR; the TCRdb copy retains only in-frame clones and omits some. The sample comprises roughly 130,000 clones, about 80% of which are singletons, and roughly 15% rests with the top ten. The sequence was obtained from a woman aged 45-65 years with acute or convalescent COVID-19. The rearrangement joins TRBV28 to TRBJ1-5; D remains unclear. Sequencing was carried out using peripheral blood. CDR3 region: CASSTMADNQPQHF. The CDR3 DNA follows: TGTGCCAGCAGCACCATGGCAGACAATCAGCCCCAGCATTTT.